Shown below are 26 T cell receptor beta chains from a single sample sequenced in a study of T cells in Graves' hyperthyroidism and ophthalmopathy. The CDR3 regions of TCR beta were amplified from RNA transcripts. HTBI primers were the set used in a first-round RT-PCR of the TCR CDR3. Using its own MiXCR run on the multiplex PCR reads, TCRdb lists one record per CDR3 protein. The data show some 560,000 distinct CDR3 sequences, around 14% seen once. Sequenced input: blood. These receptor sequences come from a woman aged 25 to 39 with Graves' hyperthyroidism.

Many counts were recorded for this clonotype. The gene calls are TRBV27 and TRBJ2-1, with TRBD2 matching over 10 bases. This CDR3 is 17 amino acids long. Germline V gene data show CDR1 as MNHEY and CDR2 as SMNVEV (reference sequence). V was clipped by 3 bases and J by 5 bases; unmatched bases: 10. The CDR3 DNA follows: TGTGCCAGCAGTTTGAGGTGGTCTAGCGGGAGCGACAATGAGCAGTTCTTC. Protein product: CASSLRWSSGSDNEQFF.

Details on this clonotype: One junction end disagrees with the germline gene, perhaps due to a read error. The V gene is TRBV4-1, the J gene TRBJ2-7; tentative D call: TRBD2 (6 bases). CDR3 length: 15 residues. CDR1 and CDR2 (germline): MGHRA, YSYEKL. CDR3 bases: TGCGCCAGCAACCAACCCGGGACTGGAGCATACGAGCAGTACTTC. This gives the protein CASNQPGTGAYEQYF.

This clonotype came up many times. The chain links TRBV20-1 to TRBJ2-7; possibly TRBD1 for D (5 bases). This CDR3 region has 13 residues. V lost 6 bases and J 0 bases, leaving 12 bases between the germline ends. The germline V gene has CDR1 DFQATT and CDR2 SNEGSKA (reference sequence). CDR3 nucleotides: TGCAGTGCCGAAGGGGAAAGCTCCTACGAGCAGTACTTC. As protein: CSAEGESSYEQYF.

This clonotype was seen only a few times. The J gene is TRBJ1-2, the V gene TRBV27, with 8 bases aligning to TRBD1. This CDR3 spans 15 amino acids. Germline V gene data show CDR1 as MNHEY and CDR2 as SMNVEV (reference sequence). The V segment lost 0 bases and the J segment 7 bases; nucleotides outside the gene matches: 7. CDR3 nucleotides: TGTGCCAGCAGTTTATCAGACAGGGGATCGGGTGGCTACACCTTC. Translated: CASSLSDRGSGGYTF.

Concerning this clonotype itself: Sequence at one end of the junction differs from germline and may be a read error. V is TRBV9 and J is TRBJ2-3; D is undetermined. The germline CDR1 and CDR2 sequences are SGDLS and YYNGEE. This CDR3 is 14 amino acids long. CDR3 in amino acids: CASNVDLRTDTQYF. The DNA of the CDR3 is TGTGCCAGCAACGTAGATCTCCGCACAGATACGCAGTATTTT.

This clonotype was detected ten times or more. The CDR3 spells CASSQTAGGTYEQYF. In DNA form, the CDR3 reads TGTGCCAGCAGCCAGACAGCGGGAGGGACCTACGAGCAGTACTTC. The genes are TRBV5-5 and TRBJ2-7; 10 positions match TRBD2. V lost 4 bases, J lost 2 bases, and 6 bases stayed unmatched. This CDR3 is built from 15 residues. CDR1 and CDR2 from the germline V gene are SGHKS and YYEKEE (reference sequence).

The sample holds a few counts of this clonotype. The chain is built from TRBV7-9 and TRBJ2-1; D possibly matches TRBD1 or TRBD2 (5 bases each). V gave up 7 bases and J gave up 0 bases, with 13 bases separating them. Germline V gene sequence: CDR1 SEHNR, CDR2 FQNEAQ (reference sequence). The CDR3 has 15 residues. Here the CDR3 reads CASIPRGNSYNEQFF. Written as DNA, the CDR3 is TGTGCCAGCATCCCTCGGGGCAACTCCTACAATGAGCAGTTCTTC.

CDR3 DNA sequence: TGTGCCATCCCCCACCAGACAGGGGGCGGGCAGTTCTTC. Amino acid sequence: CAIPHQTGGGQFF. The rearrangement uses TRBV30 and TRBJ2-1; TRBD1 matches at 10 bases. V shed 8 bases, J shed 12 bases, and the junction held 13 bases outside the gene matches. This CDR3 contains 13 residues. Germline CDR1 is GTSNPN and CDR2 is SVGIG (reference sequence).

This clonotype was seen only a few times. The CDR3 nucleotides read TGTGCCAGCTGTCGACTAGCGGGAAATATGGACACCGGGGAGCTGTTTTTT. It yields the protein CASCRLAGNMDTGELFF. V usage is TRBV14 and J usage is TRBJ2-2; 11 nucleotides line up with TRBD2. There are 17 residues in the CDR3. Germline values: CDR1 SGHDN, CDR2 FVKESK. Losses at the gene ends were 8 bases for V and 3 bases for J; bases not matched to a gene: 11.

The chain joins TRBV27 to TRBJ1-6; D unclear. The V gene's germline CDR1 is MNHEY and CDR2 SMNVEV (reference sequence). This CDR3 has 13 amino acids. Trimming cost V 10 bases and J 4 bases, with 11 bases left between them. CDR3 bases: TGTGCCACCTTGATCCTTTATAATTCACCCCTCCACTTT. This codes for CATLILYNSPLHF.

For the CDR3, the DNA is TGTGCCAGCAGACTTACTAGCGGGACCGAGCAGTACTTC. It specifies CASRLTSGTEQYF. The chain links TRBV7-2 to TRBJ2-7, with 10 bases aligning to TRBD2. Looked up from germline, CDR1 is SGHTA and CDR2 is FQGNSA. CDR3 length equals 13 residues. V dropped 6 bases and J dropped 6; count of bases not matched to a gene: 5.

The chain employs TRBV20-1 and TRBJ1-2; TRBD1 matches 7 bases. The J segment lost 2 bases and the V segment lost 3 bases, leaving 9 bases of the junction unmatched. The CDR3 runs 15 residues. Germline V gives CDR1 DFQATT, CDR2 SNEGSKA (reference sequence). CDR3 region: CSARTPGGGNYGYTF. DNA of the CDR3: TGCAGTGCTAGGACACCAGGGGGTGGCAACTATGGCTACACCTTC.

The gene calls are TRBV9 and TRBJ1-1; no clear D. The CDR3 extends over 14 amino acids. V was pared by 3 bases and J by 0 bases, with 9 bases between. CDR1 and CDR2 from the germline V gene are SGDLS and YYNGEE. CDR3 sequence reads: CASSANYLNTEAFF. Written as DNA, the CDR3 is TGTGCCAGCAGCGCAAATTACCTGAACACTGAAGCTTTCTTT. The variable domain in full, with the rest retrieved from reference TRBV9 and TRBJ1-1, is DSGVTQTPKHLITATGQRVTLRCSPRSGDLSVYWYQQSLDQGLQFLIQYYNGEERAKGNILERFSAQQFPDLHSELNLSSLELGDSALYFCASSANYLNTEAFFGQGTRLTVV.

This clonotype appeared many times. The V and J genes are TRBV27 and TRBJ1-1; D may be TRBD1 (5 bases). There are 12 residues in the CDR3. The germline V gene has CDR1 MNHEY and CDR2 SMNVEV (reference sequence). In DNA form, the CDR3 reads TGTGTCCCGGACATCATGAACACTGAAGCTTTCTTT. Amino acids: CVPDIMNTEAFF.

Many counts were recorded for this clonotype. The gene calls are TRBV7-2 and TRBJ2-1; the D gene is possibly TRBD2 (6 bases). The V end lost 1 base, the J end lost 7 bases, and 14 bases lay between the germline ends. Germline values: CDR1 SGHTA, CDR2 FQGNSA. This CDR3 has 15 amino acids. This CDR3 is CASSLDGLATNEQFF. The CDR3 DNA sequence: TGTGCCAGCAGCTTAGATGGGCTAGCGACTAATGAGCAGTTCTTC.

This clonotype came up a few times. V usage is TRBV28 and J usage is TRBJ1-1; 9 bases align to TRBD1. The CDR3 is 12 residues long. Trimming at V came to 5 bases and at J to 11 bases, leaving 6 bases not matched to a gene. Germline V gene data show CDR1 as MDHEN and CDR2 as SYDVKM. The DNA for the CDR3 is TGTGCCAGCAGTCTCCGGACAGGGGTGGCTTTCTTT. Its translation: CASSLRTGVAFF.

This clonotype was counted many times. The CDR3 sequence is CASSLRSAFEAFF. CDR3 nucleotides: TGTGCCAGCAGCTTAAGGTCGGCGTTCGAAGCTTTCTTT. The chain employs TRBV11-2 and TRBJ1-1, with unresolved D. The CDR3 runs to 13 residues. Germline V gene sequence: CDR1 SGHAT, CDR2 FQNNGV. V was shortened by 2 bases and J by 8 bases, with 12 bases between the two germline ends.

This clonotype has only a few counts. The gene calls are TRBV6-1 and TRBJ2-3; D gene uncertain. V was pared by 0 bases and J by 2 bases, with 15 bases between. Germline assignment: CDR1 MNHNS and CDR2 SASEGT. The CDR3 is 17 amino acids. CDR3 in DNA: TGTGCCAGCAGTGAAGCAAGGGCAGCGCACCCCACAGATACGCAGTATTTT. The encoded protein is CASSEARAAHPTDTQYF.

The rearrangement links TRBV24-1 to TRBJ2-2; D is ambiguous. This CDR3 has 13 amino acids. V gave up 5 bases and J gave up 3 bases, with 6 bases separating them. The germline V gene encodes CDR1 KGHDR and CDR2 SFDVKD. CDR3 sequence (DNA): TGTGCCACCAGTGGCCATTACACCGGGGAGCTGTTTTTT. As protein: CATSGHYTGELFF.

The rearrangement links TRBV14 to TRBJ2-5, with D possibly called TRBD1 or TRBD2 (5 bases each). Looked up from germline, CDR1 is SGHDN and CDR2 is FVKESK. V was shortened by 3 bases and J by 1 base, with 12 bases between the two germline ends. CDR3 length: 15 residues. The CDR3 is CASSQGRRPQETQYF. In nucleotides, the CDR3 is TGTGCCAGCAGCCAGGGACGTAGACCCCAAGAGACCCAGTACTTC. Complete variable domain (other parts from reference TRBV14 and TRBJ2-5): EAGVTQFPSHSVIEKGQTVTLRCDPISGHDNLYWYRRVMGKEIKFLLHFVKESKQDESGMPNNRFLAERTGGTYSTLKVQPAELEDSGVYFCASSQGRRPQETQYFGPGTRLLVL.

At least ten counts were recorded for this clonotype. CDR3: CASSPFRDRGGGYTF. DNA for the CDR3: TGTGCCAGCAGCCCTTTCCGGGACAGGGGAGGTGGCTACACCTTC. The chain uses TRBV7-9 and TRBJ1-2; 10 bases are a match to TRBD1. CDR1 is SEHNR, CDR2 FQNEAQ, per germline (reference sequence). Trimming at V came to 5 bases and at J to 7 bases, leaving 10 bases not matched to a gene. This CDR3 contains 15 residues.

This clonotype came up a few times. This chain connects TRBV10-2 to TRBJ2-1, with D unclear. The CDR3 is made up of 13 amino acids. Trimming took off 7 bases at V and 5 bases at J, with 12 bases between the two ends. Germline V CDR1 and CDR2: WSHSY, SAAADI. CDR3 sequence: CASKFRPDNEQFF. In DNA form, the CDR3 reads TGCGCCAGCAAGTTCCGACCTGACAATGAGCAGTTCTTC.

This clonotype was found many times. The chain has TRBV28 and TRBJ1-5; D is possibly TRBD1 (5 bases). Germline CDR1 and CDR2: MDHEN and SYDVKM. The CDR3 is made up of 14 amino acids. Trimming left V 6 bases short and J 6 bases short, with 15 bases between. CDR3 in amino acids: CASSSRGHLQPQHF. CDR3 nucleotide sequence: TGTGCCAGCAGCTCCCGTGGACATCTTCAGCCCCAGCATTTT.

This clonotype is a singleton in its sample. This CDR3 fails to terminate in the conserved phenylalanine or tryptophan, so it likely reflects a read error. The gene calls are TRBV20-1 and TRBJ2-5, with TRBD1 matching over 7 bases. This CDR3 comprises 13 residues. Germline CDR1 and CDR2: DFQATT and SNEGSKA (reference sequence). V trimming: 3 bases; J trimming: 5 bases; junction bases outside the gene matches: 6. The DNA for the CDR3 is TGCAGTGCTAGGGGACAGACCAGTGAGACCCAGTACCTC. It encodes CSARGQTSETQYL.

This clonotype was counted a single time. J is TRBJ2-6 and V is TRBV28; D is ambiguous. CDR3 length: 16 residues. V lost 8 bases and J 2 bases, leaving 16 bases between the germline ends. Germline-derived CDR1 and CDR2 are MDHEN and SYDVKM. The CDR3 DNA follows: TGTGCCAGCTTGACCAGCCAGGTCCCTGGGGCCAACGTCCTGACTTTC. It translates to CASLTSQVPGANVLTF.

This clonotype was seen at least ten times. The V gene is TRBV5-1, the J gene TRBJ2-1; D is possibly TRBD1 (6 bases). CDR3 size: 15 residues. V lost 0 bases to trimming and J lost 5 bases, with 12 bases between them. Germline V gene sequence: CDR1 SGHRS, CDR2 YFSETQ. The CDR3 loop is CASSLGQANNNEQFF. The CDR3 bases are TGCGCCAGCAGCTTGGGACAGGCTAACAACAATGAGCAGTTCTTC.